This T cell receptor (beta chain) was found in a study of prognosis after radiotherapy for stage I lung cancer. Study at large: Enrolled patients (over twelve men, several women) had a median age of roughly 74 years and an age range of roughly 50 to 85 years. SBRT spanned 3 to 5 fractions, reaching a biologically effective dose of at least 100 Gy. Study results and caveats: Metastatic and non-metastatic patients reportedly diverged in TRBV and TRBJ gene usage.

For this clonotype: Its matching antigen is unknown.

Researchers used two-round multiplex PCR to amplify TCR beta CDR3 starting from genomic DNA. With primers specific to each TRBV and TRBJ gene, the first-round PCR was performed. TCRdb used MiXCR to reprocess the multiplex PCR reads, holding one entry per CDR3 protein. The sample consists of about 59,000 distinct CDR3 sequences, 26% of them appearing once. The CDR3 length is 17 residues. The germline CDR1 and CDR2 sequences are ENHRY and SYGVKD. The V and J ends lost 7 bases and 5 bases respectively, with 25 bases between them. The sequence came from a donor aged 50 or older with non-small cell lung cancer. This chain connects TRBV10-3 to TRBJ2-3; the D call may be TRBD1 or TRBD2 (5 bases each). Material: PBMCs, obtained before or after stereotactic body radiation therapy (not recorded which). Written as DNA, the CDR3 is TGTGCCATCATCCCCGGGAAAGGGGCGACCCTCAAAGATACGCAGTATTTT. Translated, it gives CAIIPGKGATLKDTQYF.